The T cell receptor beta chain under discussion was sequenced for a study of cytotoxic CD8 clonotypes in ibrutinib-treated CLL (dated by TCRdb to the early 2020s). Concerning the study at large: The cohort had about a dozen relapsed/refractory and 15 treatment-naive patients; roughly 17 were IGHV unmutated. Partial responses were observed in around 25 patients and complete responses in 2; after a median follow-up of 68 months, remission was maintained in some 14 patients and progression was observed in roughly twelve. Response samples were taken after a median of roughly 12 months on treatment, ranging from roughly 6 to 36 months. An average of around 250,000 productive templates and 80,000 to 100,000 productive rearrangements was obtained per sample. Longitudinal samples were obtainable from about 30% of the 86 participants in the trial. Cryopreserved peripheral blood mononuclear cells were obtained before treatment, at response, and at either sustained remission or disease progression. Every remission and progressive disease sample was obtained while ibrutinib was still being received by the patients. Here is what the overall study found, with its caveats: Sampling times were not matched between patients in sustained remission and patients whose disease was progressing, and lymph node repertoires were not examined. An increase in clonality was observed at ibrutinib response, with clonality remaining stable during sustained remission and falling back toward baseline at progression. At baseline, clonality was higher than in age-matched healthy donors and showed a strong correlation with circulating CD8+ T-cell counts. Public clonotypes were rare and either shrank or stayed stable during treatment, and the rise in clonality at ibrutinib response reflected expansion of private clonotypes.

Including cysteine and phenylalanine, the CDR3 has 17 amino acids. The only DNA kept is the CDR3, 51 bases in frame from the first base. CDR1 is given as SNHLY and CDR2 as FYNNEI, both from the germline V gene. V and J lose 4 bases and 9 bases, and a span of 27 bases separates them. Each clonotype received, on average, around 10x coverage in deep resolution sequencing performed on a MiSeq, where the target depth lay between 1 in 1 million and 1 in 200,000 T cells. TCR beta libraries were generated with the immunoSEQ hsTCRB Kit. Turning to the authors' computational methods: The data were analyzed with ImmunoSEQ Analyzer and ImmunoSEQ Data Assistant, and V, D and J gene assignments followed IMGT definitions. Clonality was computed as one minus normalized Shannon entropy of productive rearrangement frequencies, ranging from 0 to 1. Public clonotype analysis was restricted to overrepresented clonotypes comprising at least 0.05% of each patient's repertoire. Some 14 age-matched healthy donor repertoires from immuneACCESS served as clonality controls. TCRdb mirrors the immuneACCESS table, restricted to in-frame sequences. Some clones are absent from its copies; in checked studies, under half trace to an unresolved V gene, and the reason for the others is unknown. The DNA was the basis for D and trimming; V, J and clone size are from that table. The sample table shows 120,000 to 150,000 clones, and 60% to 85% are seen once. Less than 30% of the sample is taken by the ten largest.

Per the publication, the time point label means: about twelve months on ibrutinib. For TCR beta library preparation, roughly 2.2 micrograms of genomic DNA were isolated from cryopreserved PBMCs. Longitudinal blood samples from CLL patients receiving ibrutinib monotherapy were subjected to high-throughput TCR beta sequencing. Patients were enrolled in a phase 2 open-label single-center ibrutinib monotherapy trial. With regard to this clone: Which antigen it targets is not known. Within one base of it there is no much larger clone, and no base qualities were kept.

The specimen was PBMCs, collected after 12 months of ibrutinib treatment. The rearrangement joined TRBV2 to TRBJ1-2; the D gene is perhaps TRBD1, on 6 matching bases. The source of this sequence is a human donor with chronic lymphocytic leukemia. At the DNA level, the sequence is TGTGCCAGCAGTGGGGTACCCCGGGACACGGACTTTAAGAGCTACACCTTC. Its coded protein is CASSGVPRDTDFKSYTF.